Listed below are T cell receptor beta chains from one sample, sequenced in a study of control samples from healthy donors and cancer patients. The method was immunoSEQ multiplex PCR; TCRdb's version includes in-frame clones alone and lacks a portion of them. Among around 110,000 clones listed, roughly nine tenths were seen once. The sequenced material came from PBMCs. Receptors originate from a woman aged 45-65 years with colorectal cancer. Each CDR3 is given with its conserved first and last residue. The order of the fields is J gene, D gene, clone size, V gene, CDR3 protein, CDR3 DNA. The D gene is left open where the match is weak. Expanded clones are given a class, and other clones once, few, many or no size at all.

j_call: TRBJ2-1
d_call: TRBD2
clone_size: NA
v_call: TRBV3-1/TRBV3-2
cdr3_aa: CASSHKVRTSGDNEQFF
cdr3_nt: TGTGCCAGCAGCCACAAGGTCAGGACTAGCGGGGACAATGAGCAGTTCTTC

j_call: TRBJ2-7
d_call: NA
clone_size: NA
v_call: TRBV6-5
cdr3_aa: CASIISQLGNEQYF
cdr3_nt: TGTGCCAGCATCATTTCGCAGTTGGGAAACGAGCAGTACTTC

j_call: TRBJ2-5
d_call: TRBD2
clone_size: NA
v_call: TRBV19
cdr3_aa: CASSIDGGLGGETQYF
cdr3_nt: TGTGCCAGTAGTATAGATGGGGGACTAGGGGGAGAGACCCAGTACTTC

j_call: TRBJ2-1
d_call: TRBD2
clone_size: NA
v_call: TRBV4-2
cdr3_aa: CASSQKFSGGLPDNEQFF
cdr3_nt: TGTGCCAGCAGCCAAAAGTTTAGCGGGGGGCTCCCCGACAATGAGCAGTTCTTC

j_call: TRBJ2-7
d_call: TRBD1
clone_size: NA
v_call: TRBV7-9
cdr3_aa: CASSLWRVQGADEQYF
cdr3_nt: TGTGCCAGCAGCTTATGGAGGGTCCAGGGGGCGGACGAGCAGTACTTC

j_call: TRBJ1-1
d_call: TRBD1
clone_size: NA
v_call: TRBV7-2
cdr3_aa: CASSPRRGEAFF
cdr3_nt: TGTGCCAGCAGCCCCCGCAGGGGGGAGGCTTTCTTT

j_call: TRBJ2-3
d_call: TRBD1
clone_size: NA
v_call: TRBV28
cdr3_aa: CASRGQGSVTQYF
cdr3_nt: TGTGCCAGCAGGGGACAGGGCTCCGTTACGCAGTATTTT

j_call: TRBJ2-5
d_call: TRBD2
clone_size: once
v_call: TRBV24-1
cdr3_aa: CATSETGGEETQYF
cdr3_nt: TGTGCCACCAGTGAGACGGGGGGGGAAGAGACCCAGTACTTC

j_call: TRBJ1-6
d_call: NA
clone_size: NA
v_call: TRBV5-5
cdr3_aa: CASSPQGRADNSPLHF
cdr3_nt: TGTGCCAGCAGCCCCCAAGGTCGGGCAGATAATTCACCCCTCCACTTT

j_call: TRBJ2-2
d_call: NA
clone_size: NA
v_call: TRBV29-1
cdr3_aa: CSVEVLGHGELFF
cdr3_nt: TGCAGCGTTGAAGTCCTGGGACACGGGGAGCTGTTTTTT

j_call: TRBJ1-2
d_call: TRBD1
clone_size: NA
v_call: TRBV18
cdr3_aa: CASSPAGTGDEGYTF
cdr3_nt: TGTGCCAGCTCACCGGCCGGGACAGGGGATGAAGGCTACACCTTC

j_call: TRBJ2-5
d_call: TRBD1
clone_size: NA
v_call: TRBV6-2/TRBV6-3
cdr3_aa: CASSSPWRDRGLGETQYF
cdr3_nt: TGTGCCAGCAGTTCGCCGTGGAGAGACAGGGGGCTAGGGGAGACCCAGTACTTC

j_call: TRBJ1-1
d_call: NA
clone_size: NA
v_call: TRBV7-3
cdr3_aa: CASSPSPGRPNTEAFF
cdr3_nt: TGTGCCAGCAGCCCATCACCGGGACGGCCGAACACTGAAGCTTTCTTT

j_call: TRBJ1-1
d_call: NA
clone_size: NA
v_call: TRBV6-6
cdr3_aa: CASSYSHTEAFF
cdr3_nt: TGTGCCAGCAGTTACTCCCATACTGAAGCTTTCTTT

j_call: TRBJ2-3
d_call: TRBD1
clone_size: once
v_call: TRBV5-4
cdr3_aa: CASSQGQGFGTDTQYF
cdr3_nt: TGTGCCAGCAGCCAGGGACAGGGCTTCGGCACAGATACGCAGTATTTT